Described below is a single T cell receptor (beta chain) sequence and its context. TCRdb's copy holds only in-frame clones and misses some; the assay was immunoSEQ multiplex PCR. This table holds roughly 200,000 clones, more than 70% found once. This entry is derived from a study of blood T cell repertoires in COVID-19. Study summary: The United States, Italy and Spain provided the acute and convalescent COVID-19 samples. PBMCs, B-cell-depleted T cells, or T cells were the source of the cDNA or gDNA that made up the material.

Germline V CDR1 and CDR2: SGHRS, YFSETQ. V trimming: 2 bases; J trimming: 0 bases; junction bases outside the gene matches: 7. The CDR3 length is 16 residues. Across about two dozen US areas, participants ranged in age from about 18 to 100 years. Sequencing used PBMCs or T cells enriched from blood (not recorded which). The chain employs TRBV5-1 and TRBJ1-1; 7 bases match TRBD1. This TCR derives from a man aged 35 to 55 who had recovered from COVID-19. DNA for the CDR3: TGCGCCAGCAGCTTACAGGGGAGTTACATGAACACTGAAGCTTTCTTT. Its protein is CASSLQGSYMNTEAFF.